These 5 T cell receptor beta chains came from one sample sequenced in a study of tissue T cells after allogeneic stem cell transplantation. Time point in this sample: mouse harvest day 7 after allogeneic transplant. Tail vein injection delivered 10^7 T-cell-depleted bone marrow cells and 10^6 splenic CD5+ T cells. Some clones are missing from TCRdb's copy, which holds only in-frame ones; the method was immunoSEQ multiplex PCR. The sample carries roughly 6,100 clones, more than 40% recorded once. Sequenced: skin. The receptor source for this set is a female BALB/c mouse given C57BL/6 T cells with graft-versus-host disease after an allogeneic hematopoietic cell transplant.

By frequency in the sample, this clone is medium-sized. Mouse gene names and germline throughout. With the read ending 1 residue before the CDR3 end, the germline J gene is used to fill in that end. The V call is TRBV13-3, the J call TRBJ2-7; D is uncertain. V shed 3 bases and J shed 6 bases, with 4 bases lying between them. CDR3 size: 10 residues. The germline CDR1 and CDR2 sequences are NNHDY and SYVADS. The CDR3 DNA, read in part, is TGTGCCAGCAGTGGAGGTGAACAGTAC. It yields the protein CASSGGEQY. The whole CDR3 protein reads CASSGGEQYF.

As regards this clone: Gene names denote mouse genes. The DNA ends 1 residue before the CDR3 does, and the rest of the CDR3 is filled in from the germline J gene. The chain carries TRBV12-2 and TRBJ2-5; 8 bases fit TRBD2. CDR1 and CDR2 from the germline V gene are SGHLS and HYDKME. Unmatched junction bases numbered 3, after V lost 0 bases and J lost 5 bases. This CDR3 has 14 residues. The sequenced CDR3 bases are TGTGCCAGCTCTCTCGCTGGGGGGAGAGACACCCAGTAC. It translates to CASSLAGGRDTQY. The CDR3 in its entirety is CASSLAGGRDTQYF.

With regard to this clone: Here the gene names and germline are mouse. Read data end 1 residue before the CDR3 end; the end is taken from the germline J gene. This chain joins TRBV26 and TRBJ1-3; no clear D. Trimming left V 2 bases short and J 0 bases short, with 5 bases between. The V gene's germline CDR1 is KGHPV and CDR2 FQNQEV (reference sequence). CDR3 length: 14 residues. The sequenced CDR3 bases are TGTGCCAGCAGTCTGGACCCTTCTGGAAATACGCTCTAT. Its protein is CASSLDPSGNTLY. The CDR3, in full, reads CASSLDPSGNTLYF.

About this clone itself: The gene names given are mouse names. The read ends 1 residue shy of where the CDR3 ends; the end is completed using the germline J gene. This chain joins TRBV26 and TRBJ1-3; D possibly corresponds to TRBD1 (5 bases). There are 15 residues in the CDR3. V was clipped by 6 bases and J by 0 bases, with 12 bases between them. Germline values: CDR1 KGHPV, CDR2 FQNQEV (reference sequence). The CDR3 region is CASSPGHLSGNTLYF. The sequenced CDR3 bases are TGTGCCAGCAGCCCCGGACACCTTTCTGGAAATACGCTCTAT.

As concerns this clone: Each gene name is a mouse one. The CDR3 bases that were read are TGTGCCAGCAGTGATTCCTCATCTGGGGGTAACTATGCTGAGCAGTTC. It specifies CASSDSSSGGNYAEQF. The whole CDR3 is CASSDSSSGGNYAEQFF. The chain uses TRBV13-1 and TRBJ2-1; TRBD2 agrees at 7 bases. The observed sequence ends 1 residue before the CDR3 terminus, with the missing tail filled in from the germline J gene. J gave up 0 bases and V 1 base, and 7 bases lay outside the gene matches. This CDR3 region has 17 residues. Germline V gene data show CDR1 as NSHNY and CDR2 as SYGAGN.